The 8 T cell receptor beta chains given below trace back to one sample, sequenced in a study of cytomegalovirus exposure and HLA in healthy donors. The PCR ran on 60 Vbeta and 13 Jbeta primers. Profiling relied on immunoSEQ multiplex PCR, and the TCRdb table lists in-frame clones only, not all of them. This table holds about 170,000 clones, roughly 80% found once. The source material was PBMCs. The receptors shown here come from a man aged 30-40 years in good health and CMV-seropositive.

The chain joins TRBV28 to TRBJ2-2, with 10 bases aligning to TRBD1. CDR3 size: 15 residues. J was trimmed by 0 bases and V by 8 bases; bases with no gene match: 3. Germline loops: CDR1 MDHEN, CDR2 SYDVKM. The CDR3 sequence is CASSDRGPNTGELFF. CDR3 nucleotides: TGTGCCAGCTCTGACAGGGGGCCGAACACCGGGGAGCTGTTTTTT.

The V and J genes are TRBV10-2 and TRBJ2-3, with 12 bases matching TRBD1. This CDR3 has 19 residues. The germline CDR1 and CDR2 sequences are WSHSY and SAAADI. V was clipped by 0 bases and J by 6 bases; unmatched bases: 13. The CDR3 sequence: CASSESRLRDRGLGDTQYF. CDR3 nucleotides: TGCGCCAGCAGTGAGTCGAGACTTCGGGACAGGGGGCTAGGGGATACGCAGTATTTT.

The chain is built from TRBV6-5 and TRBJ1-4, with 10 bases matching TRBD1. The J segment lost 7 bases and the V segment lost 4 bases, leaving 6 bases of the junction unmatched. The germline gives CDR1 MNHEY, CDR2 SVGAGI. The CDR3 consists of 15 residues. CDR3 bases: TGTGCCAGCAGTTCACGACAGGGGGCGACTGAAAAACTGTTTTTT. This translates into CASSSRQGATEKLFF.

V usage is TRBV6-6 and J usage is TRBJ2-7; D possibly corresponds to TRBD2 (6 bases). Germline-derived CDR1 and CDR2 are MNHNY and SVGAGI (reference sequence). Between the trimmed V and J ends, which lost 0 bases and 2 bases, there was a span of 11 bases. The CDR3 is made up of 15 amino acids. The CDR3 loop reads CASSYSTGLPYEQYF. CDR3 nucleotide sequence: TGTGCCAGCAGTTACTCGACGGGACTGCCCTACGAGCAGTACTTC.

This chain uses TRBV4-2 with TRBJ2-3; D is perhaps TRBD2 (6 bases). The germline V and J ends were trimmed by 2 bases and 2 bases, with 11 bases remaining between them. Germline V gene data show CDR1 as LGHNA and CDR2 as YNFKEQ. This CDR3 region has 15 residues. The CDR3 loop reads CASSQRVADTDTQYF. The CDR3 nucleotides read TGTGCCAGCAGCCAACGAGTAGCGGACACAGATACGCAGTATTTT.

The CDR3 region has the DNA TGTGCCAGCAGGAGGTTCGGACAGGGGTTAGTGAACTATGGCTACACCTTC. It encodes CASRRFGQGLVNYGYTF. This chain uses TRBV2 with TRBJ1-2, with TRBD1 matching over 9 bases. Looked up from germline, CDR1 is SNHLY and CDR2 is FYNNEI. V gave up 6 bases and J gave up 2 bases; unmatched junction bases: 13. CDR3 length: 17 residues.

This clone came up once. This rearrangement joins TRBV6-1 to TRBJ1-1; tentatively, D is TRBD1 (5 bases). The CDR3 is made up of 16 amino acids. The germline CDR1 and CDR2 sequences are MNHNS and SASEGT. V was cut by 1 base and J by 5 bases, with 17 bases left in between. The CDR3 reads CASSEVGFVGGTEAFF. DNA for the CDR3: TGTGCCAGCAGTGAAGTTGGATTCGTGGGGGGGACTGAAGCTTTCTTT.

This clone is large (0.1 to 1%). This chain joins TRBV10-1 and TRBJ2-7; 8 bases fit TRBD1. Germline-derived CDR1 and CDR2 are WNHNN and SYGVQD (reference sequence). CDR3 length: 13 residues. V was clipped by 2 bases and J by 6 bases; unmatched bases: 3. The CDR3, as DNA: TGCGCCAGCAGTGAGGTTGACAGGGGCGAGCAGTACTTC. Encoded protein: CASSEVDRGEQYF.